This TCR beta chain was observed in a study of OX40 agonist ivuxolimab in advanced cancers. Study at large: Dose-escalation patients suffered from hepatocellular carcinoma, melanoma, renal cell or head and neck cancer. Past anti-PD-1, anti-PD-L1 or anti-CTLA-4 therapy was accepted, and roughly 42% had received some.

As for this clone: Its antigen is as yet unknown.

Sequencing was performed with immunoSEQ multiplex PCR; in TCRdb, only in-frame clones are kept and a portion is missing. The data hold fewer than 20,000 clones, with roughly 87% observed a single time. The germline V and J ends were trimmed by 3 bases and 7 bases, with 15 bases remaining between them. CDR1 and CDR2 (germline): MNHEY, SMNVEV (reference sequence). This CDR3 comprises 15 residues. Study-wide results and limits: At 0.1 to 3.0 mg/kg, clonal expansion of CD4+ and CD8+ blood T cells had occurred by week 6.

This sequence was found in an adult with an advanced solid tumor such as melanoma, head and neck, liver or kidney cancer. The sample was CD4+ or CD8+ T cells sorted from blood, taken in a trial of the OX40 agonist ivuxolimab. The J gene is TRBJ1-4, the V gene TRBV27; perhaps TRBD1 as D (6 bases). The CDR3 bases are TGTGCCAGCAGTTTTATTGGGGGCTTACGTGAAAAACTGTTTTTT. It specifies CASSFIGGLREKLFF.